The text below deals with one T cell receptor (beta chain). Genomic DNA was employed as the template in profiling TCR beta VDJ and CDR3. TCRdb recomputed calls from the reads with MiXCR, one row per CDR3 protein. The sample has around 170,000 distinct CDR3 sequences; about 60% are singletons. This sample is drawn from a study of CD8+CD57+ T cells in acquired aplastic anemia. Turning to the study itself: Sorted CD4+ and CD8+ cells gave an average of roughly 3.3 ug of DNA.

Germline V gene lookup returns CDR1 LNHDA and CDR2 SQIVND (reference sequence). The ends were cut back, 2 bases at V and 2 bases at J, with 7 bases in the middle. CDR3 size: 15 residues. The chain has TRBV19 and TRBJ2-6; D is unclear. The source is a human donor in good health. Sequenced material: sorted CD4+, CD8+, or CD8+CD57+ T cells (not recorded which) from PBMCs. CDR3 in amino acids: CASSIPGPGANVLTF. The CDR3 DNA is TGTGCCAGTAGTATACCAGGCCCTGGGGCCAACGTCCTGACTTTC. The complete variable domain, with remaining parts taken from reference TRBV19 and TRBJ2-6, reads DGGITQSPKYLFRKEGQNVTLSCEQNLNHDAMYWYRQDPGQGLRLIYYSQIVNDFQKGDIAEGYSVSREKKESFPLTVTSAQKNPTAFYLCASSIPGPGANVLTFGAGSRLTVL.